The 12 T cell receptor beta chains reported below all come from one sample, sequenced in a study of cytomegalovirus exposure and HLA in healthy donors. Amplification used 60 Vbeta primers and 13 Jbeta primers. This table comes from immunoSEQ multiplex PCR, and its TCRdb copy is limited to in-frame clones, with some not included. The table lists 150,000 to 200,000 clones, 65% to 80% of them singletons. Material: PBMCs. All receptors come from a young man in good health and CMV-seropositive.

This clone was detected only a few times. The V and J genes are TRBV5-1 and TRBJ1-2; 9 nucleotides line up with TRBD1. Germline V CDR1 and CDR2: SGHRS, YFSETQ. J gave up 7 bases and V 4 bases, and 5 bases lay outside the gene matches. The CDR3 contains 13 residues. The CDR3 loop reads CASSVQGAPGYTF. The CDR3 bases are TGCGCCAGCAGCGTACAGGGGGCTCCTGGCTACACCTTC.

This clone was detected a few times. The rearrangement links TRBV7-2 to TRBJ2-3, with TRBD1 matching 8 bases. Looked up from germline, CDR1 is SGHTA and CDR2 is FQGNSA. V lost 6 bases to trimming and J lost 6 bases; unmatched junction nucleotides: 8. The CDR3 loop spans 14 amino acids. The CDR3 region has the DNA TGTGCCAGCAGTTACGACAGGGGAAGGGATACGCAGTATTTT. It specifies CASSYDRGRDTQYF.

V is TRBV5-1 and J is TRBJ2-1; 8 nucleotides align to TRBD1. Germline assignment: CDR1 SGHRS and CDR2 YFSETQ. J was trimmed by 3 bases and V by 0 bases; bases with no gene match: 5. This CDR3 has 16 residues. CDR3 in amino acids: CASSLEGDRGYNEQFF. In DNA form, the CDR3 reads TGCGCCAGCAGCTTGGAAGGCGACAGGGGCTACAATGAGCAGTTCTTC.

The V gene is TRBV11-3, the J gene TRBJ2-3; 9 bases agree with TRBD2. This CDR3 spans 16 amino acids. V shed 5 bases, J shed 0 bases, and the junction held 6 bases outside the gene matches. Germline values: CDR1 SGHNT, CDR2 YENEEA. CDR3 protein: CASSLAGTLSTDTQYF. CDR3 bases: TGTGCCAGCAGCCTAGCGGGAACCCTTAGCACAGATACGCAGTATTTT.

The chain uses TRBV4-1 and TRBJ2-3; 8 nucleotides agree with TRBD2. The germline CDR1 and CDR2 sequences are MGHRA and YSYEKL. Unmatched junction bases numbered 6, after V lost 3 bases and J lost 1 base. The CDR3 is 16 residues long. CDR3 nucleotides: TGCGCCAGCAGCCAGGTAGGACTAGCCGGCACAGATACGCAGTATTTT. It translates to CASSQVGLAGTDTQYF.

This sequence joins TRBV19 and TRBJ1-2, with D perhaps TRBD1 (5 bases). The V gene's germline CDR1 is LNHDA and CDR2 SQIVND (reference sequence). V was pared by 0 bases and J by 0 bases, with 14 bases between. The CDR3 runs 17 residues. The CDR3 bases are TGTGCCAGTAGTATAGATCAGGGTACTGTATCTAACTATGGCTACACCTTC. Translated, it gives CASSIDQGTVSNYGYTF.

The chain joins TRBV5-8 to TRBJ1-1; tentative D call: TRBD1 (5 bases). The CDR3 is 15 residues long. Between the trimmed V and J ends, which lost 0 bases and 4 bases, there was a span of 13 bases. Germline V gene lookup returns CDR1 SGHTS and CDR2 YDEGEE. CDR3 loop: CASSLVAGVGTEAFF. CDR3 sequence (DNA): TGTGCCAGCAGCTTGGTTGCGGGGGTGGGCACTGAAGCTTTCTTT. The full variable domain, its missing parts supplied by reference TRBV5-8 and TRBJ1-1, is EAGVTQSPTHLIKTRGQQATLRCSPISGHTSVYWYQQALGLGLQFLLWYDEGEERNRGNFPPRFSGRQFPNYSSELNVNALELEDSALYLCASSLVAGVGTEAFFGQGTRLTVV.

In this sample, this clone turned up a few times. V gene TRBV11-3 combines with J gene TRBJ2-5; maybe TRBD2 (6 bases). The V gene's germline CDR1 is SGHNT and CDR2 YENEEA. V was trimmed by 1 base and J by 3 bases, leaving 18 bases between them. The CDR3 has 17 residues. The CDR3 loop is CASSLGRARLGKETQYF. The DNA of the CDR3 is TGTGCCAGCAGCTTAGGGAGGGCCCGCCTTGGAAAAGAGACCCAGTACTTC.

Points on this clone: Other DNA sequences of this sample code for an identical CDR3. The gene calls are TRBV29-1 and TRBJ1-1; 10 bases match TRBD1. Germline CDR1 is SQVTM and CDR2 is ANQGSEA. This CDR3 comprises 13 residues. After removal of 5 bases from V and 1 base from J, the junction contained 1 base not matched to a gene. The CDR3, as DNA: TGCAGCGTTAGGACAGGGGGGAACACTGAAGCTTTCTTT. It is translated as CSVRTGGNTEAFF.

Remarks on this clone: The identical CDR3 is also encoded by other nucleotide sequences in the sample. The V call is TRBV6-5, the J call TRBJ1-2, with D perhaps TRBD1 (5 bases). Per the germline V gene, CDR1 is MNHEY and CDR2 is SVGAGI. The CDR3 is 14 amino acids. The V end was cut by 6 bases, the J end by 5 bases, with 16 bases between. The CDR3 DNA reads TGTGCCAGCAGCCGCGCGGGGGTAGGGTATGGCTACACCTTC. Its translation: CASSRAGVGYGYTF.

The rearrangement joins TRBV7-2 to TRBJ1-5; D perhaps matches TRBD1 (5 bases). This CDR3 comprises 14 residues. Per the germline V gene, CDR1 is SGHTA and CDR2 is FQGNSA. V gave up 1 base and J gave up 4 bases, with 8 bases separating them. The CDR3 loop is CASSLGGENQPQHF. DNA for the CDR3: TGTGCCAGCAGCTTAGGGGGGGAGAATCAGCCCCAGCATTTT.

This chain joins TRBV28 and TRBJ1-2; maybe TRBD1 (5 bases). Trimming stripped 1 base from V and 1 base from J, with 16 bases between. The CDR3 has 17 amino acids. Per germline, CDR1 MDHEN and CDR2 SYDVKM. The CDR3, as DNA: TGTGCCAGCAGTTTATCCCCCCGACAGCGATATAACTATGGCTACACCTTC. Translation: CASSLSPRQRYNYGYTF.